The next 12 T cell receptor beta chains were all read from a single sample in a study of cytomegalovirus exposure and HLA in healthy donors. PCR employed 60 Vbeta and 13 Jbeta primers. Assay: immunoSEQ multiplex PCR; the TCRdb copy retains only in-frame clones and omits some. The table shows 150,000 to 250,000 clones, with 75% to 85% occurring only once. Input material: PBMCs. The receptors stem from a woman aged 45-59 years in good health and CMV-seropositive.

This sequence joins TRBV2 and TRBJ2-1; 9 bases agree with TRBD2. The CDR3 runs to 14 residues. Trimming cost V 5 bases and J 10 bases; bases outside gene matches: 9. CDR1 is SNHLY and CDR2 is FYNNEI in the germline V gene. The CDR3 reads CASSQLAGRPEQFF. Here the CDR3 DNA reads TGTGCCAGCAGTCAACTAGCGGGCCGACCGGAGCAGTTCTTC.

V and J are TRBV25-1 and TRBJ2-1, with TRBD2 identical over 10 bases. This CDR3 has 16 residues. Germline-derived CDR1 and CDR2 are MGHDK and SYGVNS. Unmatched junction bases numbered 3, after V lost 1 base and J lost 3 bases. CDR3 nucleotide sequence: TGTGCCAGCAGTGAATGGTCTAGCGGGGGCTACAATGAGCAGTTCTTC. The encoded protein is CASSEWSSGGYNEQFF.

This chain connects TRBV19 to TRBJ2-1; D possibly corresponds to TRBD1 (6 bases). Germline assignment: CDR1 LNHDA and CDR2 SQIVND (reference sequence). This CDR3 has 16 amino acids. The V end was cut by 5 bases, the J end by 10 bases, with 24 bases between. The CDR3 spells CASSWGLVGTIQEQFF. The CDR3 DNA reads TGTGCCAGTAGTTGGGGTTTGGTCGGGACAATACAGGAGCAGTTCTTC.

The genes are TRBV4-1 and TRBJ2-2; D unresolved. The V end lost 2 bases, the J end lost 6 bases, and 13 bases lay between the germline ends. Per germline, CDR1 MGHRA and CDR2 YSYEKL. The CDR3 is made up of 15 amino acids. In DNA form, the CDR3 reads TGCGCCAGCAGCCAATACTCATTCTCCCCCGGGGAGCTGTTTTTT. It codes for CASSQYSFSPGELFF.

The V gene is TRBV7-2, the J gene TRBJ2-5, with D maybe TRBD2 (7 bases). CDR3 size: 15 residues. Trimming cost V 4 bases and J 4 bases, with 16 bases left between them. Germline CDR1 is SGHTA and CDR2 is FQGNSA. CDR3 residues: CASSSYREGPETQYF. The CDR3, as DNA: TGTGCCAGCAGCTCATACAGGGAGGGTCCAGAGACCCAGTACTTC.

This chain joins TRBV5-6 and TRBJ1-2, with 7 bases identical to TRBD1. J gave up 2 bases and V 2 bases, and 15 bases lay outside the gene matches. Germline-derived CDR1 and CDR2 are SGHDT and YYEEEE. The CDR3 has 18 residues. DNA of the CDR3: TGTGCCAGCAGCTTAACAGGGGTGCGACCCGACAGGAACTATGGCTACACCTTC. Translating gives CASSLTGVRPDRNYGYTF.

This chain uses TRBV4-3 with TRBJ2-1; 8 bases fit TRBD2. This CDR3 is built from 16 residues. Germline loops: CDR1 LGHNA, CDR2 YSLEER. J lost 2 bases, V lost 0 bases, and 3 bases had no gene match. In nucleotides, the CDR3 is TGCGCCAGCAGCCAAGACCGGGGGGGTACCTACAATGAGCAGTTCTTC. Encoded protein: CASSQDRGGTYNEQFF.

This sequence joins TRBV7-2 and TRBJ1-6, with TRBD1 matching 8 bases. The CDR3 extends over 14 amino acids. CDR1 and CDR2 (germline): SGHTA, FQGNSA. V lost 5 bases to trimming and J lost 8 bases; unmatched junction nucleotides: 5. The CDR3 DNA follows: TGTGCCAGCAGCCGAGACAGGGGTTATTCACCCCTCCACTTT. This gives the protein CASSRDRGYSPLHF.

The table lists this clone with a few counts. This rearrangement joins TRBV2 to TRBJ1-4; tentative D call: TRBD1 (5 bases). Germline V gives CDR1 SNHLY, CDR2 FYNNEI. V was pared by 8 bases and J by 2 bases, with 12 bases between. The CDR3 sequence is 14 residues long. The CDR3 here is CASWPGLTNEKLFF. For the CDR3, the DNA is TGTGCCAGCTGGCCAGGGCTCACTAATGAAAAACTGTTTTTT.

There are a few counts of this clone. This chain connects TRBV19 to TRBJ2-7; 10 nucleotides line up with TRBD2. This CDR3 spans 14 amino acids. J gave up 3 bases and V 4 bases, and 3 bases lay outside the gene matches. Germline V CDR1 and CDR2: LNHDA, SQIVND (reference sequence). The CDR3 nucleotides are TGTGCCAGTAGTAGGGGGACTAGCGACTACGAGCAGTACTTC. Amino acid sequence: CASSRGTSDYEQYF.

The genes are TRBV7-9 and TRBJ1-5, with 8 bases aligning to TRBD1. Germline assignment: CDR1 SEHNR and CDR2 FQNEAQ (reference sequence). CDR3 length: 13 residues. V trimming: 5 bases; J trimming: 6 bases; junction bases outside the gene matches: 3. The CDR3 loop reads CASSPQGGQPQHF. CDR3 coding DNA: TGTGCCAGCAGCCCACAGGGGGGTCAGCCCCAGCATTTT.

The chain couples TRBV28 to TRBJ2-1; 13 bases match TRBD2. Germline V gives CDR1 MDHEN, CDR2 SYDVKM. The CDR3 runs 15 residues. J gave up 6 bases and V 6 bases, and 5 bases lay outside the gene matches. DNA for the CDR3: TGTGCCAGCAGCCAGACTAGCGGGAGGATCAATGAGCAGTTCTTC. Translation: CASSQTSGRINEQFF.